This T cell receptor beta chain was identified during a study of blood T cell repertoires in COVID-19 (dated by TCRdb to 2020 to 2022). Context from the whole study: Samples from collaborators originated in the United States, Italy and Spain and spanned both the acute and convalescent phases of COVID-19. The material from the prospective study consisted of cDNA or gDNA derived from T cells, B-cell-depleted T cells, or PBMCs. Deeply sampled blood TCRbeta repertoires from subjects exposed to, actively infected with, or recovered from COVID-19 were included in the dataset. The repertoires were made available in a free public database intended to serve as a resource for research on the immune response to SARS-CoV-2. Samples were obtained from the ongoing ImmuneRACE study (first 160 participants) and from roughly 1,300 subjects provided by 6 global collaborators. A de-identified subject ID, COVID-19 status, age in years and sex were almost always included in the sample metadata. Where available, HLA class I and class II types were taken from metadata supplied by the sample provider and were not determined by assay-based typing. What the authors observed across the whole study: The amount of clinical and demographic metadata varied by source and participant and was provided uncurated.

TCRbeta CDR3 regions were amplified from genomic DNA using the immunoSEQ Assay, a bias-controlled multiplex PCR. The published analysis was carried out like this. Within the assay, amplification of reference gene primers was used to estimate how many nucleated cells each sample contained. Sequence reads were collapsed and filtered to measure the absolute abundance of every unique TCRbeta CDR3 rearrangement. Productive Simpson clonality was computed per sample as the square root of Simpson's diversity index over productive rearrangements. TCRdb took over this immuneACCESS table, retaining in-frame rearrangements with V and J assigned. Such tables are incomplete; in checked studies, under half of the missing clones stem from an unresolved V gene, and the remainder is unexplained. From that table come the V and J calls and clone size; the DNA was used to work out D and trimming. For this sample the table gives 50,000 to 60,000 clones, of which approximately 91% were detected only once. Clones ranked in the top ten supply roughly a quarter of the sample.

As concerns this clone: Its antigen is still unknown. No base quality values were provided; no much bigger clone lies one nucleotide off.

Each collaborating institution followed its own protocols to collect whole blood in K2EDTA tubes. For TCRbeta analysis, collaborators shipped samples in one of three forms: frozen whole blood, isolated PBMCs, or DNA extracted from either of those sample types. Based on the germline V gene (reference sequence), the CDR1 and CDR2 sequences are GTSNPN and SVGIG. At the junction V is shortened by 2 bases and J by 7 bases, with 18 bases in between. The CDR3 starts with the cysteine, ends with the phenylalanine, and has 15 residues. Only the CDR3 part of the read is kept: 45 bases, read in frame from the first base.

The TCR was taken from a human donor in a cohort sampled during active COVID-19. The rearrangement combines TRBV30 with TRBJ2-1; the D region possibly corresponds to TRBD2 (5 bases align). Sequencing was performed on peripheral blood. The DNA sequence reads TGTGCCTGGAGTCGGAGCGGTCTGCGCTATAATGAGCAGTTCTTC. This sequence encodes CAWSRSGLRYNEQFF.